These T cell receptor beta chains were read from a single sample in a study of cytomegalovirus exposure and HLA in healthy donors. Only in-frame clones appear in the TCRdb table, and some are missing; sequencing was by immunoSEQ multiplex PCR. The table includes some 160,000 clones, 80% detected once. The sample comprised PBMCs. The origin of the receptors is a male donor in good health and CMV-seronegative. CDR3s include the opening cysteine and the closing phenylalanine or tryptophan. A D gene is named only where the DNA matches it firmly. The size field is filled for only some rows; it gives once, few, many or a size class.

CDR3 DNA: TGTGCCAGCAGTTACCTGGGGGGTTACACCGGGGAGCTGTTTTTT
CDR3 protein: CASSYLGGYTGELFF
D gene: -
J gene: TRBJ2-2
clone size: -
V gene: TRBV6-6

CDR3 DNA: TGTGCCAGCAGCCGACGACAGGGGCTCCCCTACAATGAGCAGTTCTTC
CDR3 protein: CASSRRQGLPYNEQFF
D gene: TRBD1
J gene: TRBJ2-1
clone size: -
V gene: TRBV7-6

CDR3 DNA: TGTGCCAGCAGCTTAGGTTACAGGAGTACCTACGAGCAGTACTTC
CDR3 protein: CASSLGYRSTYEQYF
D gene: -
J gene: TRBJ2-7
clone size: once
V gene: TRBV7-2

CDR3 DNA: TGCGCCAGCAGCCGGGGGACGGACAGGGGAAACACCGGGGAGCTGTTTTTT
CDR3 protein: CASSRGTDRGNTGELFF
D gene: TRBD1
J gene: TRBJ2-2
clone size: -
V gene: TRBV23-1

CDR3 DNA: TGTGCCAGTACCAAAGGGACAGGGGGCGACATGAACACTGAAGCTTTCTTT
CDR3 protein: CASTKGTGGDMNTEAFF
D gene: TRBD1
J gene: TRBJ1-1
clone size: -
V gene: TRBV19

CDR3 DNA: TGTGCCAGCAGCTCCGGACAACAAGAGACCCAGTACTTC
CDR3 protein: CASSSGQQETQYF
D gene: -
J gene: TRBJ2-5
clone size: -
V gene: TRBV11-3

CDR3 DNA: TGCGCCAGCAGCTTGGATCCAGGGAGGACTTACGAGCAGTACTTC
CDR3 protein: CASSLDPGRTYEQYF
D gene: -
J gene: TRBJ2-7
clone size: -
V gene: TRBV5-1

CDR3 DNA: TGCGCCAGCAGCCAACCCGAGCGGGCGCGACGGGAGACCCAGTACTTC
CDR3 protein: CASSQPERARRETQYF
D gene: -
J gene: TRBJ2-5
clone size: -
V gene: TRBV4-1

CDR3 DNA: TGTGCCAGCAGCTTATCGGGGAACACTGAAGCTTTCTTT
CDR3 protein: CASSLSGNTEAFF
D gene: -
J gene: TRBJ1-1
clone size: -
V gene: TRBV7-2

CDR3 DNA: TGTGCCAGCAGCGTGGGACAGGGGAACTACAATGAGCAGTTCTTC
CDR3 protein: CASSVGQGNYNEQFF
D gene: TRBD1
J gene: TRBJ2-1
clone size: -
V gene: TRBV9

CDR3 DNA: TGCGCCAGCAGCACCCCGACAGGGAACACCGGGGAGCTGTTTTTT
CDR3 protein: CASSTPTGNTGELFF
D gene: -
J gene: TRBJ2-2
clone size: -
V gene: TRBV5-1

CDR3 DNA: TGTGCCAGCAGTTACCGGGTTAATGAAAAACTGTTTTTT
CDR3 protein: CASSYRVNEKLFF
D gene: -
J gene: TRBJ1-4
clone size: -
V gene: TRBV6-6

CDR3 DNA: TGTGCCAGCAGCGTAGACAGGGGGCGAACTAATGAAAAACTGTTTTTT
CDR3 protein: CASSVDRGRTNEKLFF
D gene: TRBD1
J gene: TRBJ1-4
clone size: -
V gene: TRBV9

CDR3 DNA: TGCGCCAGCAGCTTGAGTCCGGAGAATGCTAACTATGGCTACACCTTC
CDR3 protein: CASSLSPENANYGYTF
D gene: -
J gene: TRBJ1-2
clone size: -
V gene: TRBV5-1